This T cell receptor (beta chain) is drawn from a study of patients and donors after allogeneic stem cell transplantation. TCRdb called the RT-PCR reads again in MiXCR, with one record for every CDR3 protein. The sample has more than 850,000 distinct CDR3 sequences; more than 15% are singletons. Germline V gives CDR1 MNHEY, CDR2 SVGAGI. Unmatched junction bases numbered 6, after V lost 4 bases and J lost 6 bases. The CDR3 is 14 amino acids. The chain links TRBV6-5 to TRBJ2-7; TRBD1 aligns across 10 bases. The sample comprised blood, either unsorted or a sorted T cell fraction (not recorded which). This TCR was recovered from a human donor who was either an allogeneic HSCT recipient or a stem cell or donor lymphocyte infusion donor (not recorded which). It is not recorded whose cells these are; they may come from a transplant donor. The CDR3 DNA sequence: TGTGCCAGCAGTTTGCGACAGGGGGCGACCGAGCAGTACTTC. Residues: CASSLRQGATEQYF.